This TCR beta chain emerged from a study of T cell repertoires in cytomegalovirus infection. This clonotype occurred many times. Antigen specificity is unknown. MiXCR, run by TCRdb on the reads, gives a single entry per CDR3 protein. Found here are about 71,000 distinct CDR3 sequences, approximately 22% of them singletons; the top ten hold 55% to 75%. Germline-derived CDR1 and CDR2 are MNHEY and SVGAGI. The CDR3 is made up of 16 amino acids. Losses at the gene ends were 5 bases for V and 0 bases for J; bases not matched to a gene: 6. The sample consisted of CD8+ T cells from cultured PBMCs, taken from culture after CMV antigen stimulation. This receptor was obtained from a human donor in good health (CMV status not recorded). Some clones in this sample may be carry-over from other donors' samples. The chain is built from TRBV6-5 and TRBJ2-3; 9 positions match TRBD2. The CDR3 coding sequence is TGTGCCAGCAGTCTAGCGACTAGCGGAAGCACAGATACGCAGTATTTT. Amino acid sequence: CASSLATSGSTDTQYF.